The present T cell receptor beta chain was sequenced within a study of cytomegalovirus exposure and HLA in healthy donors. Nominally healthy donors provided the samples, though records likely missed some immune exposures. The PCR used 60 Vbeta and 13 Jbeta primers. The data were produced by immunoSEQ multiplex PCR, yet TCRdb's version contains in-frame clones alone and is incomplete. The table includes some 65,000 clones, 62% detected once. The origin of this receptor is a man aged 25-45 years in good health and CMV-seronegative. What was sequenced was PBMCs.

The CDR3 protein is CASSEEGTLFEQYF. The CDR3 nucleotides are TGTGCCAGCAGTGAAGAAGGGACTCTTTTCGAGCAGTACTTC. The chain couples TRBV2 to TRBJ2-7; TRBD2 is a possible D gene (6 bases). With 1 base removed from V and 6 bases from J, the gap between germline ends came to 13 bases. This CDR3 comprises 14 residues. Germline V gene data show CDR1 as SNHLY and CDR2 as FYNNEI. The full variable domain, its missing parts supplied by reference TRBV2 and TRBJ2-7, is EPEVTQTPSHQVTQMGQEVILRCVPISNHLYFYWYRQILGQKVEFLVSFYNNEISEKSEIFDDQFSVERPDGSNFTLKIRSTKLEDSAMYFCASSEEGTLFEQYFGPGTRLTVT.